This passage covers 5 T cell receptor beta chains from one sample sequenced in a study of cytomegalovirus exposure and HLA in healthy donors. Both 60 Vbeta primers and 13 Jbeta primers went into the PCR. Produced via immunoSEQ multiplex PCR; TCRdb's table is partial and in-frame only. The sample lists about 96,000 clones, about 70% occurring once. The sequenced sample was PBMCs. The receptors shown here come from an older woman in good health and CMV-seropositive.

In its sample, this clone was seen once. The chain recombines TRBV5-1 with TRBJ1-5, with D possibly being TRBD1 (6 bases). Germline loops: CDR1 SGHRS, CDR2 YFSETQ. The CDR3 totals 18 residues. The V and J ends lost 9 bases and 0 bases respectively, with 25 bases between them. CDR3 protein: CATMGPHRDNDSNQPQHF. CDR3 DNA: TGCGCCACCATGGGGCCGCATCGGGACAACGATAGCAATCAGCCCCAGCATTTT. Together with reference TRBV5-1 and TRBJ1-5, the CDR3 gives the full variable domain: KAGVTQTPRYLIKTRGQQVTLSCSPISGHRSVSWYQQTPGQGLQFLFEYFSETQRNKGNFPGRFSGRQFSNSRSEMNVSTLELGDSALYLCATMGPHRDNDSNQPQHFGDGTRLSIL.

The V gene is TRBV14, the J gene TRBJ1-1; D gene unclear. Trimming shortened V by 1 base and J by 4 bases, and 7 bases separated the two germline ends. In germline, CDR1 is SGHDN, CDR2 FVKESK. The CDR3 runs to 13 residues. The CDR3 DNA sequence: TGTGCCAGCAGCCAAGTACGGGGCACTGAAGCTTTCTTT. Translating gives CASSQVRGTEAFF.

This chain uses TRBV2 with TRBJ2-7, with D uncertain. The CDR3 covers 12 residues. Per the germline V gene, CDR1 is SNHLY and CDR2 is FYNNEI. The V end was cut by 4 bases, the J end by 6 bases, with 10 bases between. In DNA, the CDR3 is TGTGCCAGCAGTGGAGGATCGGGCGAGCAGTACTTC. It specifies CASSGGSGEQYF.

This clone was observed a single time. The rearrangement joins TRBV4-2 to TRBJ1-4; D uncertain. V gave up 1 base and J gave up 0 bases, with 12 bases separating them. This CDR3 comprises 17 residues. CDR1 and CDR2 (germline): LGHNA, YNFKEQ. The CDR3 sequence is CASSQAPHPATNEKLFF. DNA of the CDR3: TGTGCCAGCAGCCAAGCCCCCCACCCGGCAACTAATGAAAAACTGTTTTTT.

The chain combines TRBV10-3 with TRBJ2-1; 9 bases agree with TRBD2. Germline V CDR1 and CDR2: ENHRY, SYGVKD. With V trimmed by 6 bases and J by 1 base, 13 bases remained unmatched. The CDR3 has 18 amino acids. The CDR3 sequence is CAIRSGTSSTSSYNEQFF. The CDR3 coding sequence is TGTGCCATCAGATCCGGGACTAGCTCCACTTCTTCCTACAATGAGCAGTTCTTC.